Presented here are 26 T cell receptor beta chains from one specimen sequenced in a study of shared clonotypes between healthy human individuals. Sequencing used immunoSEQ multiplex PCR; TCRdb keeps in-frame clones, though not all of them. The repertoire includes roughly 1,500,000 clones, 98% of them detected once, and 0.4% to 0.45% sits in the top ten. Material: naive CD4+ T cells sorted from blood. As for subset: CD45RA+ positively selected. The source is a man aged 25-40 years in good health.

V and J are TRBV10-3 and TRBJ2-7; TRBD2 matches at 14 bases. In germline, CDR1 is ENHRY, CDR2 SYGVKD. CDR3 length equals 17 residues. J gave up 4 bases and V 3 bases, and 8 bases lay outside the gene matches. In DNA, the CDR3 is TGTGCCATCAGTGACTCGGAGGGACTAGCGGGAGTATACGAGCAGTACTTC. It specifies CAISDSEGLAGVYEQYF.

The CDR3 DNA is TGTGCCAGTTCCGGGTGGGGAGATGAAAAACTGTTTTTT. Translated: CASSGWGDEKLFF. The chain combines TRBV6-1 with TRBJ1-4; no clear D. V was trimmed by 9 bases and J by 6 bases, leaving 14 bases between them. The CDR3 runs to 13 residues. Germline V lookup: CDR1 MNHNS, CDR2 SASEGT.

The gene calls are TRBV9 and TRBJ2-7; 12 positions agree with TRBD1. The germline V gene encodes CDR1 SGDLS and CDR2 YYNGEE. Trimming removed 1 base from V and 7 bases from J; junction bases left unmatched: 12. CDR3 length equals 17 residues. CDR3: CASSVLPGTGGAGEQYF. The CDR3 DNA reads as TGTGCCAGCAGCGTATTGCCGGGGACAGGGGGCGCGGGGGAGCAGTACTTC.

The chain links TRBV28 to TRBJ2-7; TRBD1 or TRBD2 may be the D gene (5 bases each). The germline V gene encodes CDR1 MDHEN and CDR2 SYDVKM. This CDR3 comprises 16 residues. The V and J ends lost 6 bases and 5 bases respectively, with 23 bases between them. CDR3 bases: TGTGCCAGCAGCCCCTCGGGATTATCGGCAGGGAACGAGCAGTACTTC. It specifies CASSPSGLSAGNEQYF. Supplemented by reference TRBV28 and TRBJ2-7, the full variable domain reads DVKVTQSSRYLVKRTGEKVFLECVQDMDHENMFWYRQDPGLGLRLIYFSYDVKMKEKGDIPEGYSVSREKKERFSLILESASTNQTSMYLCASSPSGLSAGNEQYFGPGTRLTVT.

The rearrangement links TRBV11-3 to TRBJ2-1; 7 nucleotides agree with TRBD2. The CDR3 loop spans 16 amino acids. With V trimmed by 2 bases and J by 8 bases, 12 bases remained unmatched. Germline loops: CDR1 SGHNT, CDR2 YENEEA. In DNA, the CDR3 is TGTGCCAGCAGCTTATTGGGGCGGGAGATCCGCCATGAGCAGTTCTTC. It specifies CASSLLGREIRHEQFF. Looking up the rest from reference TRBV11-3 and TRBJ2-1 gives the full variable domain: EAGVVQSPRYKIIEKKQPVAFWCNPISGHNTLYWYLQNLGQGPELLIRYENEEAVDDSQLPKDRFSAERLKGVDSTLKIQPAELGDSAVYLCASSLLGREIRHEQFFGPGTRLTVL.

This chain uses TRBV4-1 with TRBJ2-1, with 10 bases identical to TRBD2. V shed 1 base, J shed 5 bases, and the junction held 11 bases outside the gene matches. CDR1 is MGHRA and CDR2 is YSYEKL in the germline V gene. CDR3 length: 18 amino acids. CDR3 protein: CASSQVTPLAGVNNEQFF. CDR3 nucleotide sequence: TGCGCCAGCAGCCAAGTAACCCCCCTAGCGGGAGTAAACAATGAGCAGTTCTTC.

The J gene is TRBJ1-4, the V gene TRBV7-9; D is unclear. This CDR3 spans 13 amino acids. V was pared by 2 bases and J by 5 bases, with 6 bases between. CDR1 is SEHNR and CDR2 is FQNEAQ in the germline V gene (reference sequence). The CDR3 DNA is TGTGCCAGCAGCTTATTGGGGAATGAAAAACTGTTTTTT. This translates into CASSLLGNEKLFF.

The genes are TRBV10-3 and TRBJ2-3; D is perhaps TRBD1 (5 bases). V was clipped by 5 bases and J by 0 bases, with 12 bases between them. The CDR3 has 15 amino acids. The germline CDR1 and CDR2 sequences are ENHRY and SYGVKD. In DNA, the CDR3 is TGTGCCATCAGTAAGACAGCCTCTAGCACAGATACGCAGTATTTT. Translation: CAISKTASSTDTQYF.

A word on this clone: This sample includes further DNA sequences coding for the same CDR3. The rearrangement links TRBV5-1 to TRBJ2-3; the D gene is possibly TRBD1 (6 bases). CDR1 is SGHRS and CDR2 is YFSETQ in the germline V gene. The ends were cut back, 4 bases at V and 2 bases at J, with 11 bases in the middle. CDR3 length equals 14 residues. The CDR3 spells CASSPRGSTDTQYF. CDR3 coding DNA: TGCGCCAGCAGCCCCAGGGGCTCCACAGATACGCAGTATTTT.

This clone has just one count. Other DNA sequences in the sample encode the same CDR3. The genes are TRBV9 and TRBJ2-7, with D hard to call. V was clipped by 0 bases and J by 3 bases, with 7 bases between them. The germline V gene encodes CDR1 SGDLS and CDR2 YYNGEE. The CDR3 runs to 13 residues. The CDR3 DNA sequence: TGTGCCAGCAGCGTAGTAGGCAGCTACGAGCAGTACTTC. Protein sequence: CASSVVGSYEQYF.

Notes on this clone: At the DNA level, this CDR3 is encoded by other sequences in the same sample as well. V and J are TRBV11-3 and TRBJ2-5; D is uncertain. V lost 5 bases to trimming and J lost 2 bases, with 6 bases between them. The CDR3 covers 12 residues. Germline V gene lookup returns CDR1 SGHNT and CDR2 YENEEA. The CDR3 is CASSQTQETQYF. The DNA of the CDR3 is TGTGCCAGCAGCCAAACTCAAGAGACCCAGTACTTC.

The V and J genes are TRBV6-5 and TRBJ1-1; D gene uncertain. Trimming left V 2 bases short and J 6 bases short, with 16 bases between. The CDR3 runs 15 residues. Germline assignment: CDR1 MNHEY and CDR2 SVGAGI. The CDR3 here is CASSYRQIGTSEAFF. The CDR3 DNA sequence: TGTGCCAGCAGTTACCGGCAGATTGGTACCTCTGAAGCTTTCTTT.

J is TRBJ1-4 and V is TRBV27; a weak D match, TRBD1 (5 bases). The germline gives CDR1 MNHEY, CDR2 SMNVEV (reference sequence). This CDR3 spans 14 amino acids. The V end was cut by 1 base, the J end by 7 bases, with 10 bases between. CDR3: CASSLWQGAEKLFF. As DNA, the CDR3 is TGTGCCAGCAGTTTATGGCAGGGTGCTGAAAAACTGTTTTTT.

This chain joins TRBV27 and TRBJ2-2; 10 bases fit TRBD2. The CDR3 length is 17 residues. CDR1 MNHEY and CDR2 SMNVEV come from the germline V gene (reference sequence). With V trimmed by 6 bases and J by 0 bases, 7 bases remained unmatched. This chain's CDR3 is CASSLSGRAPNTGELFF. CDR3 bases: TGTGCCAGCAGCCTAAGCGGGAGGGCCCCGAACACCGGGGAGCTGTTTTTT.

The rearrangement links TRBV20-1 to TRBJ2-3; D not resolved. Trimming shortened V by 3 bases and J by 14 bases, and 12 bases separated the two germline ends. Per germline, CDR1 DFQATT and CDR2 SNEGSKA (reference sequence). The CDR3 has 10 amino acids. The CDR3 is CSASMAVGYF. The CDR3 DNA reads as TGCAGTGCTAGTATGGCCGTAGGGTATTTT.

The chain has TRBV4-3 and TRBJ2-1; TRBD1 might be the D (5 bases). The V gene's germline CDR1 is LGHNA and CDR2 YSLEER. There are 15 residues in the CDR3. V was cut by 2 bases and J by 2 bases, with 10 bases left in between. CDR3 in amino acids: CASSQITQAYNEQFF. Here the CDR3 DNA reads TGCGCCAGCAGCCAAATTACACAGGCCTACAATGAGCAGTTCTTC.

Notes on this clone: The junction shows a germline mismatch at one end, possibly a read error. Here the CDR3 reads CASSLLRDTEAFF. In DNA form, the CDR3 reads TGTGCCAGCTCCCTCCTCCGGGACACCGAAGCTTTCTTT. The chain carries TRBV7-8 and TRBJ1-1, with D maybe TRBD1 (6 bases). The CDR3 has 13 amino acids. Germline V gene data show CDR1 as SGHVS and CDR2 as FQNEAQ.

J is TRBJ1-5 and V is TRBV7-9; no clear D gene. V dropped 4 bases and J dropped 3 bases, with 16 bases sitting between them. CDR1 is SEHNR, CDR2 FQNEAQ, per germline (reference sequence). CDR3 length equals 16 residues. In DNA, the CDR3 is TGTGCCAGCAGCTCAGAGTTGAAGGGATACAATCAGCCCCAGCATTTT. It yields the protein CASSSELKGYNQPQHF. Filled out from reference TRBV7-9 and TRBJ1-5, the complete variable domain reads DTGVSQNPRHKITKRGQNVTFRCDPISEHNRLYWYRQTLGQGPEFLTYFQNEAQLEKSRLLSDRFSAERPKGSFSTLEIQRTEQGDSAMYLCASSSELKGYNQPQHFGDGTRLSIL.

The rearrangement links TRBV9 to TRBJ1-2, with TRBD1 as a possible D gene (6 bases). The CDR3 has 15 residues. The V end was cut by 0 bases, the J end by 2 bases, with 11 bases between. Germline V gives CDR1 SGDLS, CDR2 YYNGEE. The CDR3 spells CASSVAGGQNYGYTF. Written as DNA, the CDR3 is TGTGCCAGCAGCGTAGCTGGGGGACAAAACTATGGCTACACCTTC.

The chain couples TRBV28 to TRBJ1-2; D gene unclear. The CDR3 covers 15 residues. V was pared by 2 bases and J by 2 bases, with 12 bases between. Germline lookup yields CDR1 MDHEN and CDR2 SYDVKM. CDR3 protein: CASSLGQSWNYGYTF. The CDR3 nucleotides are TGTGCCAGCAGTTTAGGCCAGTCCTGGAACTATGGCTACACCTTC.

The rearrangement joins TRBV29-1 to TRBJ2-5; 9 bases are a match to TRBD2. The CDR3 covers 14 residues. Germline V lookup: CDR1 SQVTM, CDR2 ANQGSEA. After removal of 4 bases from V and 5 bases from J, the junction contained 8 bases not matched to a gene. In nucleotides, the CDR3 is TGCAGCGTTGTTGATAGCGGGAGTCTTGAGACCCAGTACTTC. Translation: CSVVDSGSLETQYF.

V is TRBV19 and J is TRBJ2-1; D uncertain. Trimming took 1 base from V and 9 from J, leaving 13 bases between them. The CDR3 is 14 amino acids. From germline, CDR1 is LNHDA and CDR2 SQIVND (reference sequence). CDR3 DNA: TGTGCCAGTAGTATAGGTCCCAGGAGTAGTGAGCAGTTCTTC. Translation gives CASSIGPRSSEQFF.

This clone has only one observation. The J gene is TRBJ1-1, the V gene TRBV13, with a possible D match to TRBD1 (5 bases). CDR1 is PRHDT and CDR2 is FYEKMQ in the germline V gene (reference sequence). Deletions cut 5 bases from V and 2 bases from J, with 9 bases between. The CDR3 is 13 amino acids. CDR3 bases: TGTGCCAGCAGCCCCGGGACTAACACTGAAGCTTTCTTT. This sequence encodes CASSPGTNTEAFF.

CDR3 sequence: CASSLHRTGRDYGYTF. CDR3 DNA sequence: TGTGCCAGCAGTTTACACCGGACAGGGAGAGACTATGGCTACACCTTC. The chain employs TRBV27 and TRBJ1-2; 8 bases agree with TRBD1. Trimming at V came to 2 bases and at J to 3 bases, leaving 8 bases not matched to a gene. The CDR3 has 16 amino acids. Looked up from germline, CDR1 is MNHEY and CDR2 is SMNVEV (reference sequence).

The chain recombines TRBV7-2 with TRBJ2-7; 9 bases are shared with TRBD1. V trimming: 7 bases; J trimming: 2 bases; junction bases outside the gene matches: 3. The CDR3 spans 13 residues. Germline V lookup: CDR1 SGHTA, CDR2 FQGNSA. As DNA, the CDR3 is TGTGCCAGCACCGGGACAGGGCCCTACGAGCAGTACTTC. It is translated as CASTGTGPYEQYF.

The V and J genes are TRBV2 and TRBJ2-7; 10 nucleotides align to TRBD1. Trimming took 6 bases from V and 2 from J; bases not matched to a gene: 4. This CDR3 spans 14 amino acids. Germline lookup yields CDR1 SNHLY and CDR2 FYNNEI. As DNA, the CDR3 is TGTGCCAGCAGGGAGACAGGGGGCCCCTACGAGCAGTACTTC. It encodes CASRETGGPYEQYF. Full variable domain (outside the CDR3, taken from reference TRBV2 and TRBJ2-7): EPEVTQTPSHQVTQMGQEVILRCVPISNHLYFYWYRQILGQKVEFLVSFYNNEISEKSEIFDDQFSVERPDGSNFTLKIRSTKLEDSAMYFCASRETGGPYEQYFGPGTRLTVT.